The present entry profiles one TCR beta chain with its context. The data stem from a study of blood T cell repertoires in COVID-19. Trimming left V 2 bases short and J 5 bases short, with 15 bases between. The CDR3 is 15 amino acids. Germline V gives CDR1 MDHEN, CDR2 SYDVKM. Sequenced by immunoSEQ multiplex PCR; TCRdb stores in-frame clones only, minus some. The sample records about 250,000 clones, roughly 88% being singletons. This clonotype was obtained from a woman in her thirties who had recovered from COVID-19. The specimen sequenced was PBMCs or T cells enriched from blood (not recorded which). The rearrangement links TRBV28 to TRBJ1-1, with a possible D match to TRBD1 (5 bases). The DNA for the CDR3 is TGTGCCAGCAGTTTAGGAGGGGCGACTGGAACTGAAGCTTTCTTT. Amino acid sequence: CASSLGGATGTEAFF. The whole variable domain, remainder taken from reference TRBV28 and TRBJ1-1, is DVKVTQSSRYLVKRTGEKVFLECVQDMDHENMFWYRQDPGLGLRLIYFSYDVKMKEKGDIPEGYSVSREKKERFSLILESASTNQTSMYLCASSLGGATGTEAFFGQGTRLTVV.